This TCR beta chain appears in the sequencing data of a study of blood T cells in healthy people across ages. Of note for this clonotype: Its antigen is currently unknown.

Study observations and caveats: Diversity figures based on one million T cells were deemed too low.

Primed by a sample-barcoded 5' primer and a J-beta primer mix, a second PCR proceeded for 7 to 11 cycles. TCRdb ran MiXCR on the 5' RACE reads and lists one entry per CDR3 protein. This repertoire shows 1.8 million or so distinct CDR3 sequences, around 42% found once; its top ten account for about 23%. CDR3 length: 19 residues. V was pared by 1 base and J by 0 bases, with 19 bases between. Germline V gene sequence: CDR1 MGHRA, CDR2 YSYEKL. V usage is TRBV4-1 and J usage is TRBJ1-5; no firm D call. This sequence was found in a human donor in good health. The specimen was blood. CDR3 DNA sequence: TGCGCCAGCAGCCAAGGGGTTAGTGGCTTGGCCCTTAGCAATCAGCCCCAGCATTTT. It yields the protein CASSQGVSGLALSNQPQHF.